This T cell receptor (beta chain) appears in the sequencing data of a study of blood T cell repertoires in COVID-19. Looking at the study overall: The origin of the acute and convalescent COVID-19 samples was the United States, Italy and Spain. Sources were T cells, B-cell-depleted T cells, or PBMCs; the material itself was cDNA or gDNA.

As originally analysed: Nucleated cell counts were estimated from reference gene primer amplification. Sequencing was performed with immunoSEQ multiplex PCR; in TCRdb, only in-frame clones are kept and a portion is missing. V and J calls and clone size come straight from that table; D and trimming were deduced from the DNA. The sample consists of 200,000 to 250,000 clones, about 90% of them appearing once. Trimming took 0 bases from V and 3 from J, leaving 3 bases between them. Looked up from germline, CDR1 is SGHTA and CDR2 is FQGNSA. The CDR3 sequence is 12 residues long. This TCR was sampled from a woman aged 18-29 years who had recovered from COVID-19. V is TRBV7-2 and J is TRBJ2-7; D is unclear. Sequencing was performed on peripheral blood. CDR3 sequence: CASSLARYEQYF. The CDR3 bases are TGTGCCAGCAGCTTAGCGCGCTACGAGCAGTACTTC.